Below, 27 T cell receptor beta chains from the same sample are listed, as sequenced in a study of T cells in tuberculosis. TCRdb's copy holds only in-frame clones and misses some; the assay was immunoSEQ multiplex PCR. The table includes 30,000 to 35,000 clones, about 97% detected once. Sequencing input: PBMCs. These receptors were collected from a donor aged 10 to 29 with latent tuberculosis or without tuberculosis infection.

The gene calls are TRBV2 and TRBJ2-3, with 8 bases fitting TRBD2. This CDR3 contains 15 residues. V lost 4 bases, J lost 1 base, and 4 bases stayed unmatched. The germline V gene has CDR1 SNHLY and CDR2 FYNNEI. This CDR3 is CASSAVTSGTDTQYF. CDR3 DNA: TGTGCCAGCAGTGCGGTGACTAGCGGCACAGATACGCAGTATTTT.

The rearrangement uses TRBV2 and TRBJ2-1; TRBD2 is a possible D gene (5 bases). The germline V and J ends were trimmed by 3 bases and 15 bases, with 18 bases remaining between them. This CDR3 has 13 residues. CDR1 SNHLY and CDR2 FYNNEI come from the germline V gene. The CDR3 nucleotides are TGTGCCAGCAGTGATCCCTGGGAGACGTTTCCGTTCTTC. It encodes CASSDPWETFPFF.

CDR3 nucleotides: TGTGCCTGGAGTGTAGAGCGGCAAAAGCAGTACTTC. It translates to CAWSVERQKQYF. This chain uses TRBV30 with TRBJ2-7; possibly TRBD2 for D (5 bases). This CDR3 region has 12 residues. The germline CDR1 and CDR2 sequences are GTSNPN and SVGIG (reference sequence). The germline V and J ends were trimmed by 0 bases and 8 bases, with 11 bases remaining between them.

The chain couples TRBV6-1 to TRBJ1-5; D perhaps matches TRBD1 (5 bases). Trimming left V 8 bases short and J 4 bases short, with 18 bases between. This CDR3 spans 15 amino acids. Germline-derived CDR1 and CDR2 are MNHNS and SASEGT. The CDR3 DNA follows: TGTGCCAGCGGGGCCATGAACTATCGAAATCAGCCCCAGCATTTT. It translates to CASGAMNYRNQPQHF.

The V and J genes are TRBV10-3 and TRBJ2-3; 9 bases are a match to TRBD2. This CDR3 has 15 amino acids. Germline V gene lookup returns CDR1 ENHRY and CDR2 SYGVKD. The J segment lost 6 bases and the V segment lost 5 bases, leaving 9 bases of the junction unmatched. CDR3 region: CAISRSSGIYDTQYF. CDR3 in DNA: TGTGCCATCAGTCGGTCTAGCGGGATATACGATACGCAGTATTTT.

The chain joins TRBV6-1 to TRBJ2-1; D perhaps matches TRBD2 (6 bases). Germline CDR1 is MNHNS and CDR2 is SASEGT. CDR3 length: 13 residues. The V gene lost 6 bases and the J gene lost 4 bases, with 10 bases spanning the gap. This CDR3 reads CASRSGAYNEQFF. CDR3 in DNA: TGTGCCAGCAGGTCGGGAGCATACAATGAGCAGTTCTTC.

The chain joins TRBV7-2 to TRBJ2-1; D not resolved. Germline values: CDR1 SGHTA, CDR2 FQGNSA. Trimming left V 5 bases short and J 0 bases short, with 11 bases between. CDR3 size: 15 residues. The CDR3 nucleotides are TGTGCCAGCAGCAGACGACGGAGCTCCTACAATGAGCAGTTCTTC. This encodes CASSRRRSSYNEQFF.

The chain links TRBV29-1 to TRBJ1-2, with D possibly TRBD1 on 6 matching bases. CDR3 size: 14 residues. Germline V lookup: CDR1 SQVTM, CDR2 ANQGSEA. The V end was cut by 1 base, the J end by 3 bases, with 12 bases between. The CDR3 DNA reads as TGCAGCGTTGAAGTGTCAGGGGCAGACTATGGCTACACCTTC. Residues: CSVEVSGADYGYTF. Together with reference TRBV29-1 and TRBJ1-2, the CDR3 gives the full variable domain: SAVISQKPSRDICQRGTSLTIQCQVDSQVTMMFWYRQQPGQSLTLIATANQGSEATYESGFVIDKFPISRPNLTFSTLTVSNMSPEDSSIYLCSVEVSGADYGYTFGSGTRLTVV.

V is TRBV27 and J is TRBJ2-7, with TRBD1 as a possible D gene (6 bases). This CDR3 is 14 amino acids long. V was pared by 5 bases and J by 3 bases, with 14 bases between. Germline loops: CDR1 MNHEY, CDR2 SMNVEV (reference sequence). CDR3 coding DNA: TGTGCCAGCAGTGGACAGACCAACCTCTACGAGCAGTACTTC. Its protein product is CASSGQTNLYEQYF.

The chain carries TRBV19 and TRBJ2-1, with 8 nucleotides matching TRBD2. V lost 6 bases, J lost 4 bases, and 17 bases stayed unmatched. The CDR3 consists of 18 residues. From germline, CDR1 is LNHDA and CDR2 SQIVND (reference sequence). This CDR3 reads CASSLWAATSGIYNEQFF. CDR3 DNA: TGTGCCAGTAGCCTTTGGGCGGCTACTAGCGGTATATACAATGAGCAGTTCTTC.

The chain recombines TRBV5-5 with TRBJ1-1; the D gene is possibly TRBD1 (5 bases). V lost 4 bases and J 0 bases, leaving 13 bases between the germline ends. The CDR3 consists of 15 residues. Germline lookup yields CDR1 SGHKS and CDR2 YYEKEE (reference sequence). CDR3 nucleotides: TGTGCCAGCAGCCAGACAGCGCCTATGAACACTGAAGCTTTCTTT. This translates into CASSQTAPMNTEAFF.

The chain has TRBV30 and TRBJ1-1; D uncertain. This CDR3 is built from 14 residues. Germline V gene sequence: CDR1 GTSNPN, CDR2 SVGIG (reference sequence). With 0 bases removed from V and 5 bases from J, the gap between germline ends came to 13 bases. CDR3 in DNA: TGTGCCTGGAGTGTGAGGGTCCTGGGGACTGAAGCTTTCTTT. It specifies CAWSVRVLGTEAFF.

The CDR3 loop reads CASSLTGYQPQHF. The CDR3 DNA reads as TGTGCCAGCAGTCTTACAGGGTATCAGCCCCAGCATTTT. The V and J genes are TRBV27 and TRBJ1-5; TRBD1 might be the D (6 bases). Trimming shortened V by 5 bases and J by 5 bases, and 10 bases separated the two germline ends. This CDR3 region has 13 residues. CDR1 and CDR2 (germline): MNHEY, SMNVEV (reference sequence).

The rearrangement uses TRBV5-1 and TRBJ2-2, with TRBD2 identical over 12 bases. The germline CDR1 and CDR2 sequences are SGHRS and YFSETQ. This CDR3 comprises 17 residues. Trimming took 3 bases from V and 4 from J; bases not matched to a gene: 7. The CDR3 DNA reads TGCGCCAGCAGCTGGACTAGCGGGGTGGTTGGCACCGGGGAGCTGTTTTTT. Translated, it gives CASSWTSGVVGTGELFF.

V usage is TRBV9 and J usage is TRBJ2-5, with 9 bases fitting TRBD2. The length of the CDR3 is 16 residues. The ends lost 3 bases at V and 5 bases at J; junction bases unmatched: 11. In germline, CDR1 is SGDLS, CDR2 YYNGEE. The CDR3 DNA reads as TGTGCCAGCAGCGGGGGAACTAGCGGGCCGCACGAGACCCAGTACTTC. Protein sequence: CASSGGTSGPHETQYF.

The CDR3 spells CASSEQGGMNTEAFF. The CDR3 bases are TGTGCCAGCAGTGAGCAGGGCGGGATGAACACTGAAGCTTTCTTT. The chain carries TRBV2 and TRBJ1-1; tentatively, D is TRBD1 (5 bases). CDR3 size: 15 residues. V dropped 3 bases and J dropped 0 bases, with 11 bases sitting between them. Germline V gene lookup returns CDR1 SNHLY and CDR2 FYNNEI.

The CDR3 sequence is CASSKSTGHHSGNTIYF. The CDR3 DNA is TGCGCCAGCAGCAAATCGACAGGGCACCACTCTGGAAACACCATATATTTT. The chain links TRBV5-1 to TRBJ1-3; TRBD1 matches 7 bases. CDR1 SGHRS and CDR2 YFSETQ come from the germline V gene. The CDR3 runs 17 residues. V lost 4 bases and J lost 0; bases outside the gene matches: 10.

The gene calls are TRBV5-8 and TRBJ2-7; possible D gene TRBD1, 6 bases. V was pared by 2 bases and J by 6 bases, with 12 bases between. This CDR3 comprises 13 residues. Germline CDR1 reads SGHTS; CDR2 reads YDEGEE. Here the CDR3 reads CASSFPGVGEQYF. In DNA form, the CDR3 reads TGTGCCAGCAGCTTCCCAGGGGTCGGCGAGCAGTACTTC.

The rearrangement links TRBV2 to TRBJ1-2; no definite D call. V dropped 7 bases and J dropped 10 bases, with 10 bases sitting between them. Germline V CDR1 and CDR2: SNHLY, FYNNEI. The CDR3 spans 10 residues. The CDR3, as DNA: TGTGCCAGCAAGGGAGAATTCTACACCTTC. Residues: CASKGEFYTF.

V and J are TRBV6-5 and TRBJ1-2; the D is unclear. Trimming shortened V by 1 base and J by 4 bases, and 16 bases separated the two germline ends. Looked up from germline, CDR1 is MNHEY and CDR2 is SVGAGI. The length of the CDR3 is 16 residues. CDR3 nucleotide sequence: TGTGCCAGCAGTTACTTGGCAGAACCCAATCCCTATGGCTACACCTTC. Its protein is CASSYLAEPNPYGYTF.

The chain uses TRBV4-1 and TRBJ1-2; no reliable D call. The CDR3 length is 14 residues. Germline V CDR1 and CDR2: MGHRA, YSYEKL. V lost 2 bases, J lost 1 base, and 8 bases lay in between. In DNA, the CDR3 is TGCGCCAGCAGCCAATCCAGGCTTAACTATGGCTACACCTTC. Residues: CASSQSRLNYGYTF.

The chain uses TRBV6-5 and TRBJ1-2; possible D gene TRBD1, 6 bases. CDR1 MNHEY and CDR2 SVGAGI come from the germline V gene. Trimming cost V 6 bases and J 6 bases, with 14 bases left between them. The CDR3 loop spans 13 amino acids. Written as DNA, the CDR3 is TGTGCCAGCAGCCCTGGCGGGGGCAATGGCTACACCTTC. Translation gives CASSPGGGNGYTF.

This chain joins TRBV28 and TRBJ2-1; 11 nucleotides agree with TRBD2. The CDR3 totals 17 residues. The J segment lost 0 bases and the V segment lost 3 bases, leaving 4 bases of the junction unmatched. Germline lookup yields CDR1 MDHEN and CDR2 SYDVKM. As DNA, the CDR3 is TGTGCCAGCAGTTTGAGAACTAGCGGGAGCTCCTACAATGAGCAGTTCTTC. Protein sequence: CASSLRTSGSSYNEQFF.

This chain joins TRBV6-1 and TRBJ2-7, with no clear D. The CDR3 runs 12 residues. Germline-derived CDR1 and CDR2 are MNHNS and SASEGT. The V gene lost 6 bases and the J gene lost 3 bases, with 9 bases spanning the gap. The CDR3 is CASSEKDYEQYF. Here the CDR3 DNA reads TGTGCCAGCAGCGAGAAAGACTACGAGCAGTACTTC.

This chain joins TRBV6-1 and TRBJ1-1; D not resolved. In germline, CDR1 is MNHNS, CDR2 SASEGT. Trimming shortened V by 1 base and J by 7 bases, and 7 bases separated the two germline ends. The CDR3 is 12 residues long. DNA for the CDR3: TGTGCCAGCAGTGAAGTAGCATTTGAAGCTTTCTTT. Its translation: CASSEVAFEAFF.

V is TRBV14 and J is TRBJ1-3, with TRBD1 as a possible D gene (6 bases). This CDR3 is built from 15 residues. The ends were cut back, 2 bases at V and 4 bases at J, with 12 bases in the middle. From germline, CDR1 is SGHDN and CDR2 FVKESK. The CDR3 region is CASSQQTGTGNTIYF. The DNA of the CDR3 is TGTGCCAGCAGCCAACAAACAGGGACCGGAAACACCATATATTTT.

This sequence joins TRBV4-1 and TRBJ2-5, with TRBD2 matching 9 bases. The V gene's germline CDR1 is MGHRA and CDR2 YSYEKL. The ends lost 1 base at V and 2 bases at J; junction bases unmatched: 5. The length of the CDR3 is 16 residues. The CDR3 DNA follows: TGCGCCAGCAGCCAAGCTGTGCTAGCGGGGCAAGAGACCCAGTACTTC. This encodes CASSQAVLAGQETQYF.